The rows below give T cell receptor beta chains drawn from one sample of a study of OX40 agonist ivuxolimab in advanced cancers. TCRdb's table, derived via immunoSEQ multiplex PCR, lists solely in-frame clones and lacks some. The sample records 20,000 or so clones, 74% being singletons. The sample was CD4+ or CD8+ T cells sorted from blood, taken in a trial of the OX40 agonist ivuxolimab. The receptors derive from an adult with an advanced solid tumor such as melanoma, head and neck, liver or kidney cancer. Each CDR3 is given with its conserved first and last residue.

J gene: TRBJ1-1
V gene: TRBV13
CDR3 protein: CASSLGPLGSVAFF

J gene: TRBJ1-1
V gene: TRBV6-5
CDR3 protein: CASSYAGVGTEAFF

J gene: TRBJ1-2
V gene: TRBV11-2
CDR3 protein: CASSLVPYDYGYTF

J gene: TRBJ2-3
V gene: TRBV6-5
CDR3 protein: CASSPGLASDTQYF

J gene: TRBJ1-5
V gene: TRBV4-1
CDR3 protein: CASSQGARGRGHKPQHF

J gene: TRBJ2-1
V gene: TRBV5-1
CDR3 protein: CASSLNRYNEQFF

J gene: TRBJ2-4
V gene: TRBV30
CDR3 protein: CAWSRGSGGKNIQYF

J gene: TRBJ2-3
V gene: TRBV6-6
CDR3 protein: CASSYGGRHNTDTQYF

J gene: TRBJ2-7
V gene: TRBV6-5
CDR3 protein: CASGFVIGGINEQYF

J gene: TRBJ1-2
V gene: TRBV6-1
CDR3 protein: CASSPSRSGGYTF

J gene: TRBJ2-7
V gene: TRBV2
CDR3 protein: CASGSRDRVEGVYEQYF

J gene: TRBJ1-1
V gene: TRBV2
CDR3 protein: CASRDQGPTEAFF

J gene: TRBJ2-1
V gene: TRBV5-6
CDR3 protein: CASSLPGTEQFF

J gene: TRBJ2-7
V gene: TRBV27
CDR3 protein: CASRSGQDWEQYF

J gene: TRBJ2-7
V gene: TRBV7-6
CDR3 protein: CASSSDMSYEQYF

J gene: TRBJ2-2
V gene: TRBV7-6
CDR3 protein: CASSPLGDGVNTGELFF

J gene: TRBJ2-7
V gene: TRBV12-5
CDR3 protein: CASGLVTDIPSYEQYF

J gene: TRBJ1-1
V gene: TRBV15
CDR3 protein: CATSRRGIMNTEAFF

J gene: TRBJ2-7
V gene: TRBV5-8
CDR3 protein: CASSLGWNYEQYF

J gene: TRBJ2-1
V gene: TRBV30
CDR3 protein: CAWSVGSGPYNEQFF

J gene: TRBJ1-1
V gene: TRBV4-3
CDR3 protein: CASSQTPPGNTEAFF

J gene: TRBJ2-1
V gene: TRBV4-3
CDR3 protein: CASSQGTSGNNEQFF

J gene: TRBJ2-3
V gene: TRBV29-1
CDR3 protein: CSVEGRGGLNTDTQYF

J gene: TRBJ1-2
V gene: TRBV5-1
CDR3 protein: CASSQETRQGLYTF

J gene: TRBJ2-7
V gene: TRBV4-2
CDR3 protein: CASSPPAGTPYEQYF

J gene: TRBJ2-1
V gene: TRBV28
CDR3 protein: CASSFPGKGNEQFF